The source of this T cell receptor beta chain is a study of Tregs in tolerant kidney transplant recipients (dated by TCRdb to about 2019). For context, the study as a whole: TCRbeta sequencing was used in the study to identify donor-specific regulatory T cells before combined kidney and bone marrow transplantation, and the identified cells were then tracked after transplant. In 3 healthy controls, several methods of expanding Tregs specific for an allogeneic donor were compared by TCRbeta repertoire sequencing.

Unstimulated Tregs (CD4+CD25+CD127-), CD4+ non-Tregs (CD4+CD25-), CD4 and CD8 cells were FACS-sorted from thawed PBMCs. Thawed PBMCs were rested overnight at 37 degrees C with 150 to 200 IU/ml IL-2 before Treg sorting. Blood from healthy controls was obtained either from healthy volunteers or as purchased buffy coats. Healthy control blood was separated into PBMCs by Ficoll density gradient and cryopreserved, and patient PBMCs were collected both before and after transplant. The CDR1 and CDR2 encoded by the germline V gene are SGHRS and YFSETQ. V is reduced by 1 base and J by 1 base, leaving a spacing of 15 bases between them. The CDR3 numbers 17 residues from cysteine through phenylalanine. Only the CDR3 DNA stays, 51 bases, in frame from base 1. Genomic DNA was extracted from sorted cells with the QIAGEN DNeasy Blood and Tissue Kit for TCRbeta CDR3 sequencing. High-throughput TCRbeta CDR3 sequencing was carried out commercially through immunoSEQ, with PCR amplification with bias correction and internal controls included. Regarding the original processing steps: Unique productive TCRbeta sequences were defined by CDR3 nucleotide sequence when primers matched and otherwise by CDR3 amino acid sequence together with Vbeta and Jbeta genes. As a correction for sorting error, sequences shared between sorted populations at a frequency ratio of 2:1 or less were discarded, and the remaining shared sequences were assigned to the higher population. A sequence was defined as donor-reactive if the sequence was expanded at least 5-fold in CFSE-low cells compared with unstimulated cells and had a frequency of at least 0.01% in CFSE-low cells. Repertoire divergence was quantified by Jensen-Shannon divergence calculated from the top 100 TCRbeta sequences ranked by frequency. When a sample had multiple sequencing runs, each run was corrected for sorting error separately and the runs were then pooled. TCRdb provides this immuneACCESS table in a form limited to in-frame rearrangements. Some clones are lacking; in checked studies, under half of them reflect an unresolved V gene, and why the rest are absent is not known. That table gives V, J and clone size, and the DNA gave D and trimming. In all, the sample holds approximately 43,000 clones, and roughly nine tenths of those were seen once. Around 0.7% of the sample is taken by the ten largest.

In the case of this clone: Its antigen specificity is not known. No base-level quality is on record; no much larger clone is a single base apart.

The research as a whole found: Biological reproducibility was not directly addressed, though technical replication error appeared minimal. Because the study included only a small number of patients, the results must be confirmed in larger populations and under other immunosuppression protocols. Expanding Tregs with activated donor B cells appeared to identify the most biologically relevant and donor-specific TCRbeta repertoire.

The rearrangement joined TRBV5-1 to TRBJ2-1; the D gene is perhaps TRBD1, on 5 matching bases. The sequence derives from a human donor in good health. The sequencing input was Tregs from blood. The encoded CDR3 is CASSLQFRVASYNEQFF. The nucleotides read TGCGCCAGCAGCTTGCAATTCAGGGTAGCTTCCTACAATGAGCAGTTCTTC.